A single sample gave rise to the 12 T cell receptor beta chains below, sequenced in a study of blood T cell repertoires in COVID-19. TCRdb's table, derived via immunoSEQ multiplex PCR, lists solely in-frame clones and lacks some. This table holds around 330,000 clones, 89% found once. Material: PBMCs or T cells enriched from blood (not recorded which). The source is a man in his 60s who had recovered from COVID-19.

The chain has TRBV5-1 and TRBJ1-1; TRBD1 matches 9 bases. CDR1 is SGHRS, CDR2 YFSETQ, per germline. This CDR3 has 12 residues. The V and J ends lost 0 bases and 10 bases, in that order; junction bases with no gene match: 1. The CDR3 nucleotides read TGCGCCAGCAGCTTGGAGACAGGGGGAGCTTTCTTT. Translating gives CASSLETGGAFF.

This chain connects TRBV4-1 to TRBJ2-1; D may be TRBD2 (5 bases). V was pared by 0 bases and J by 8 bases, with 14 bases between. This CDR3 has 15 residues. Germline assignment: CDR1 MGHRA and CDR2 YSYEKL. The CDR3, as DNA: TGCGCCAGCAGCCAAGATGGGAGACCCCCCGATGAGCAGTTCTTC. Its protein product is CASSQDGRPPDEQFF.

This clone has just one count. The chain couples TRBV19 to TRBJ1-4; TRBD1 might be the D (6 bases). From germline, CDR1 is LNHDA and CDR2 SQIVND (reference sequence). The V end lost 7 bases, the J end lost 8 bases, and 23 bases lay between the germline ends. This CDR3 is built from 16 residues. CDR3 coding DNA: TGTGCCAGTAACCAAAAGGGATCGACAGGCGCCGAAAAACTGTTTTTT. Its protein is CASNQKGSTGAEKLFF.

The chain is built from TRBV24-1 and TRBJ1-2, with a weak D call TRBD1 (5 bases). This CDR3 is built from 16 residues. Trimming shortened V by 3 bases and J by 2 bases, and 15 bases separated the two germline ends. From germline, CDR1 is KGHDR and CDR2 SFDVKD. CDR3 in DNA: TGTGCCACCAGTGATACCCGGGGGTTCGCGAACTATGGCTACACCTTC. Its protein is CATSDTRGFANYGYTF.

This CDR3 is CASTVIGLGQGAAFDYGYTF. CDR3 in DNA: TGTGCCAGCACCGTGATCGGGTTGGGACAGGGGGCCGCGTTTGACTATGGCTACACCTTC. The chain has TRBV5-4 and TRBJ1-2; TRBD1 matches at 12 bases. CDR1 SGHNT and CDR2 YYREEE come from the germline V gene (reference sequence). V lost 6 bases, J lost 3 bases, and 21 bases stayed unmatched. This CDR3 comprises 20 residues.

CDR3 region: CATSDTRTSGNTIYF. The CDR3 DNA follows: TGTGCCACCAGTGACACCAGGACAAGCGGAAACACCATATATTTT. The genes are TRBV24-1 and TRBJ1-3, with D possibly TRBD1 on 5 matching bases. The CDR3 has 15 amino acids. The V end lost 4 bases, the J end lost 4 bases, and 13 bases lay between the germline ends. Germline CDR1 KGHDR, CDR2 SFDVKD.

This clone appeared a single time. This rearrangement joins TRBV10-3 to TRBJ2-5; TRBD1 might be the D (5 bases). V lost 2 bases and J 1 base, leaving 14 bases between the germline ends. The V gene's germline CDR1 is ENHRY and CDR2 SYGVKD. The CDR3 is 16 residues long. The CDR3: CAISEGQGFFQETQYF. CDR3 nucleotide sequence: TGTGCCATCAGTGAGGGTCAGGGTTTTTTCCAAGAGACCCAGTACTTC.

V and J are TRBV3-1 (or the pseudogene TRBV3-2) and TRBJ2-1; 9 bases fit TRBD2. The germline CDR1 and CDR2 sequences are LGHDT and YNNKEL (reference sequence). J was trimmed by 6 bases and V by 4 bases; bases with no gene match: 7. The CDR3 covers 15 residues. CDR3 sequence reads: CASSRPGTSPNEQFF. Here the CDR3 DNA reads TGTGCCAGCAGCCGACCCGGGACTAGCCCCAATGAGCAGTTCTTC.

This clone was counted a single time. The V gene is TRBV5-1, the J gene TRBJ2-5; 7 bases fit TRBD2. Trimming took 0 bases from V and 2 from J; bases not matched to a gene: 7. This CDR3 spans 16 amino acids. From germline, CDR1 is SGHRS and CDR2 YFSETQ. The CDR3 spells CASSLETSSSQETQYF. The DNA for the CDR3 is TGCGCCAGCAGCTTGGAGACTAGCTCGAGTCAAGAGACCCAGTACTTC.

The chain recombines TRBV27 with TRBJ2-7; no reliable D call. This CDR3 spans 15 amino acids. Germline values: CDR1 MNHEY, CDR2 SMNVEV (reference sequence). V lost 6 bases, J lost 2 bases, and 17 bases lay in between. The DNA for the CDR3 is TGTGCCAGCAGGGGCAATGGCCAGGCGACCTACGAGCAGTACTTC. Amino acids: CASRGNGQATYEQYF.

This chain connects TRBV4-2 to TRBJ2-5, with a tentative D call TRBD1 (5 bases). Germline CDR1 reads LGHNA; CDR2 reads YNFKEQ. V lost 1 base, J lost 4 bases, and 10 bases lay in between. CDR3 length equals 14 residues. The chain's CDR3 is CASSQVPRGETQYF. The CDR3 nucleotides are TGTGCCAGCAGCCAAGTTCCTAGGGGAGAGACCCAGTACTTC.

The genes are TRBV20-1 and TRBJ2-5; D might be TRBD2 (5 bases). V lost 6 bases, J lost 5 bases, and 10 bases lay in between. Per germline, CDR1 DFQATT and CDR2 SNEGSKA (reference sequence). CDR3 length equals 11 residues. The CDR3 spells CSARRRETQYF. CDR3 in DNA: TGCAGTGCACGGAGGCGGGAGACCCAGTACTTC.